The T cell receptor (beta chain) described here comes from a study of T-cell reconstitution after alpha-beta-depleted transplantation in children listed by TCRdb under 2016. Background for the entire study: Using TCR repertoire profiling, the study quantitatively followed how T-cell immune reconstitution unfolded in children after TCRalphabeta/CD19-depleted allogeneic hematopoietic cell transplantation. Paper-wide results and their limitations: The high TCRbeta diversity at day 60 in some patients was ascribed to recipient T cells and intrathymic progenitors that had survived conditioning. The apparently early alphabetaT-cell count recovery about two months after transplant was reportedly dependent on only several hundred rapidly expanded clones derived from non-depleted graft cells. The frequencies of hyperexpanded clones fell over the following months, and after one year, T-cell counts and TCRbeta diversity were mostly attributed to newly produced T cells.

Spanning cysteine to phenylalanine, the CDR3 consists of 15 amino acids. This entry keeps only the CDR3 DNA: 45 bases, framed from base 1. V and J are truncated by 6 bases and 4 bases respectively, leaving an intervening sequence of 15 bases. CDR1 and CDR2 are drawn from the germline V gene: MGHDK, SYGVNS. According to the study, the label for this sample's treatment or condition signals: allogeneic hematopoietic cell transplantation with graft depleted of TCRalphabeta T cells and CD19 B cells. The children who served as transplant recipients had been given grafts of TCRalphabeta/CD19-depleted allogeneic hematopoietic cells. Libraries were made using PCR. Sequencing instrument: Illumina HiSeq 2500. Molecular barcoding was employed in the preparation of TCR libraries, with unique molecular identifiers being used to normalize TCRbeta repertoire quantification. TCRdb itself trimmed the public reads at Q25 with fastp, ran MiXCR and retained productive beta chains. Every CDR3 protein is listed once, alongside the most common genes and DNA of its rows. The sample includes approximately 50,000 distinct CDR3 sequences, with 40% to 65% observed a single time. In total, the top ten clones hold under 40% of the sample.

This clonotype showed up just once. What antigen it recognizes has not been identified. Qualities for individual bases were not recorded, and no much larger clone is one base off. Just one read gives weak support. The TCR was taken from a boy less than two years old with SCID, due to receive a stem cell transplant. The V and J segments used are TRBV25-1 and TRBJ2-2; tentative D gene TRBD1, with 6 bases matching. Sequenced material: peripheral blood, taken before TCRalphabeta/CD19-depleted stem cell transplant. The nucleotides are TGTGCCAGCAGGGCAACAACAGGGTCCACCGGGGAGCTGTTTTTT. This sequence encodes CASRATTGSTGELFF.